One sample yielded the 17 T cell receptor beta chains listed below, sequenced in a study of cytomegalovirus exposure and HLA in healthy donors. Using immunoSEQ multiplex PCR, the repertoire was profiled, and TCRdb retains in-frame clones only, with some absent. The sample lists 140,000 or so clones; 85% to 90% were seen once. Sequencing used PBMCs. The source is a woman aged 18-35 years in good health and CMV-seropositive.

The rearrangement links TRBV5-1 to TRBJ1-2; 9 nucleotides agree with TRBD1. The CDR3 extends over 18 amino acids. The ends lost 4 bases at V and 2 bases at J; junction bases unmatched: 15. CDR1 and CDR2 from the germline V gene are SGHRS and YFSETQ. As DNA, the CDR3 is TGCGCCAGCAGCAAAGCACCGGGACAGGGTGAAAGGAACTATGGCTACACCTTC. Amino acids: CASSKAPGQGERNYGYTF.

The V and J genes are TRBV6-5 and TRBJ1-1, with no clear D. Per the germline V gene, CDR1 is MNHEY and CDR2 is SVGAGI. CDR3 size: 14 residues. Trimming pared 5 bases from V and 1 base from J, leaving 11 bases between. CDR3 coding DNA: TGTGCCAGCAGTGACTACAGTGCGAACACTGAAGCTTTCTTT. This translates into CASSDYSANTEAFF.

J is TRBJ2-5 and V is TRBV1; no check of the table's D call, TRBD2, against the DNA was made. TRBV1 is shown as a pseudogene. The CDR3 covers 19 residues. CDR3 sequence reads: CTSSQDDLAGARYQETQYF. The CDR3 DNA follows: TGCACCAGCAGCCAAGATGACCTAGCGGGGGCCAGGTACCAAGAGACCCAGTACTTC.

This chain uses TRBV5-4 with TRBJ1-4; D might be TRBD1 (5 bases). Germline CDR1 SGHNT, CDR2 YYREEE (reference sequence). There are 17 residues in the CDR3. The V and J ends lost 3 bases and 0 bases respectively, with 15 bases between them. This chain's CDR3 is CASSSLEDTSTNEKLFF. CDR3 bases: TGTGCCAGCAGCTCCCTCGAGGACACTTCAACTAATGAAAAACTGTTTTTT.

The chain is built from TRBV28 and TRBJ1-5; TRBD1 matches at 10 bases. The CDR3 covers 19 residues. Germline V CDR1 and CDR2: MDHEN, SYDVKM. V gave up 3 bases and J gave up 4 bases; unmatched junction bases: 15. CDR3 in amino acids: CASSLADDRGRGDNQPQHF. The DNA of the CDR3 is TGTGCCAGCAGTTTGGCCGACGACAGGGGGCGAGGGGATAATCAGCCCCAGCATTTT.

The CDR3 coding sequence is TGTGCCAGCAGCCAGGGGACCGTATACGAGCAGTACTTC. It translates to CASSQGTVYEQYF. The J gene is TRBJ2-7, the V gene TRBV11-3; D possibly corresponds to TRBD1 (6 bases). The CDR3 totals 13 residues. The V and J ends lost 5 bases and 4 bases respectively, with 12 bases between them. Germline loops: CDR1 SGHNT, CDR2 YENEEA.

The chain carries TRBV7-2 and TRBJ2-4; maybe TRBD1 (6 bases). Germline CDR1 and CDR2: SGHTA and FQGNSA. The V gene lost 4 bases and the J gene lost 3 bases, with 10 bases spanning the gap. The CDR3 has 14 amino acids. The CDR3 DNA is TGTGCCAGCAGCTCCAGACAGGACAAAAACATTCAGTACTTC. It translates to CASSSRQDKNIQYF.

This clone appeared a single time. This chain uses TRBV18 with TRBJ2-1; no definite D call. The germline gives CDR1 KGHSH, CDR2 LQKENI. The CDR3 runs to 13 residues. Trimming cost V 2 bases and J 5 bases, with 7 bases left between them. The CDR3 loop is CASSPNRNNEQFF. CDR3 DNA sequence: TGTGCCAGCTCACCAAACAGAAACAATGAGCAGTTCTTC. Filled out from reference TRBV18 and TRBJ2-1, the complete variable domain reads NAGVMQNPRHLVRRRGQEARLRCSPMKGHSHVYWYRQLPEEGLKFMVYLQKENIIDESGMPKERFSAEFPKEGPSILRIQQVVRGDSAAYFCASSPNRNNEQFFGPGTRLTVL.

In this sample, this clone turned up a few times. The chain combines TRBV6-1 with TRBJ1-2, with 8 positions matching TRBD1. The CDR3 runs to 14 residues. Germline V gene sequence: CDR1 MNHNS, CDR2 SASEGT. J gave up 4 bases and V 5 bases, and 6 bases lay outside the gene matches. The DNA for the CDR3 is TGTGCCAGCAGTCCTACAGGGGGTAGCTATGGCTACACCTTC. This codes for CASSPTGGSYGYTF.

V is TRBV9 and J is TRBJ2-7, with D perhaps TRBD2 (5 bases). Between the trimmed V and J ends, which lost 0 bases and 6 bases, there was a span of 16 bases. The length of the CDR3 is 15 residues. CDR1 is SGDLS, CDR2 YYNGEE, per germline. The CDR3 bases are TGTGCCAGCAGCGTAGACGGCGGGCCCCGCCGCGAGCAGTACTTC. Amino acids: CASSVDGGPRREQYF.

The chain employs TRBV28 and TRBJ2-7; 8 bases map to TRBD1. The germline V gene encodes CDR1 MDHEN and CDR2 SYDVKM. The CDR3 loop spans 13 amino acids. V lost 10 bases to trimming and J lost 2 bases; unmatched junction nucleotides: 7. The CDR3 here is CATQGVGAYEQYF. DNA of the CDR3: TGTGCCACACAGGGGGTAGGAGCCTACGAGCAGTACTTC.

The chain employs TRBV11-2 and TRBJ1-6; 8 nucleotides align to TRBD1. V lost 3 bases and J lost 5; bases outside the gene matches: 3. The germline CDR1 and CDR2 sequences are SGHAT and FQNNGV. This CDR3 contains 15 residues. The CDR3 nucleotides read TGTGCCAGCAGCTTTACAGGGGGTGATAATTCACCCCTCCACTTT. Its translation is CASSFTGGDNSPLHF.

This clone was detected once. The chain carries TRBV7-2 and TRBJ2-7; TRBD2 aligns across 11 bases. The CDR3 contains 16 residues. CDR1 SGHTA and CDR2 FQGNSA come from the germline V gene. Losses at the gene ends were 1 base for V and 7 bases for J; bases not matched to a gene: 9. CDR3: CASSLGGLAGGREQYF. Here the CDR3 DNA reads TGTGCCAGCAGCTTAGGAGGGCTAGCGGGGGGAAGGGAGCAGTACTTC. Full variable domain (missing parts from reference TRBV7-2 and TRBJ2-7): GAGVSQSPSNKVTEKGKDVELRCDPISGHTALYWYRQSLGQGLEFLIYFQGNSAPDKSGLPSDRFSAERTGGSVSTLTIQRTQQEDSAVYLCASSLGGLAGGREQYFGPGTRLTVT.

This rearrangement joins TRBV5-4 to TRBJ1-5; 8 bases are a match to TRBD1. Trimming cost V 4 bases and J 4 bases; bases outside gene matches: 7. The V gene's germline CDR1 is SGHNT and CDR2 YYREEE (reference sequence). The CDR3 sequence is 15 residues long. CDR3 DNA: TGTGCCAGCAGCCCCGACAGGGGCCGAAATCAGCCCCAGCATTTT. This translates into CASSPDRGRNQPQHF.

In nucleotides, the CDR3 is TGTGCCTGGAACGACTCACCCAATCTACTCGTGAATTCACCCCTCCACTTT. Its translation is CAWNDSPNLLVNSPLHF. The V and J genes are TRBV30 and TRBJ1-6; D not certain. V was shortened by 4 bases and J by 7 bases, with 23 bases between the two germline ends. CDR1 and CDR2 from the germline V gene are GTSNPN and SVGIG (reference sequence). The CDR3 extends over 17 amino acids. The full variable domain, with the rest looked up from reference TRBV30 and TRBJ1-6, is SQTIHQWPATLVQPVGSPLSLECTVEGTSNPNLYWYRQAAGRGLQLLFYSVGIGQISSEVPQNLSASRPQDRQFILSSKKLLLSDSGFYLCAWNDSPNLLVNSPLHFGNGTRLTVT.

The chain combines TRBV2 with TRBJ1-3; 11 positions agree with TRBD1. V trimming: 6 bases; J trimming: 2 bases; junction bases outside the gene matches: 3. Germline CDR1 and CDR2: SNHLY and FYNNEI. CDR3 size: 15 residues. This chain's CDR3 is CASRKDRGPGNTIYF. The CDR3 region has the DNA TGTGCCAGCAGAAAGGACAGGGGGCCTGGAAACACCATATATTTT.

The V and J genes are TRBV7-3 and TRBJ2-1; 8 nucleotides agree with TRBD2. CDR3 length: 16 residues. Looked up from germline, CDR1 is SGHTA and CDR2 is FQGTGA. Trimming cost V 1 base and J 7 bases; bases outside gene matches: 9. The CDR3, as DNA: TGTGCCAGCAGCTTAATTGGCGGGGGGTCCAATAATGAGCAGTTCTTC. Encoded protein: CASSLIGGGSNNEQFF.